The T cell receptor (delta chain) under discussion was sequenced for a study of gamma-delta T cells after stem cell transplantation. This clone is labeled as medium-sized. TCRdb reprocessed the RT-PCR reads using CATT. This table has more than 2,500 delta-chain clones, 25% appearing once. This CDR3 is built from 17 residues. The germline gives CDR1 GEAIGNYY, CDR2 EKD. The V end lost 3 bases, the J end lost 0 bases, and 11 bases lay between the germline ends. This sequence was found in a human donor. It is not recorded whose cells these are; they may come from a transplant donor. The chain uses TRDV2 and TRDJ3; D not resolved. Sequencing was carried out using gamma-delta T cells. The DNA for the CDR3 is TGTGCCTGTGACGTTATACTCCCCTCCTGGGACACCCGACAGATGTTTTTC. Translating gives CACDVILPSWDTRQMFF.